The 23 T cell receptor beta chains presented below share a single source sample, sequenced in a study of blood T cell repertoires in COVID-19 (TCRdb year 2020). Receptors were amplified or captured by the immunoSEQ multiplex PCR assay. In its TCRdb copy, this immuneACCESS table keeps in-frame sequences only and misses some clones. Where compared with another copy, unresolved V genes explain less than half of these, and the others have no known cause. The table for this sample lists more than 200,000 clones; approximately 81% of them were counted only once. The ten largest clones represent 4.2% of the sample. The material sequenced was peripheral blood. All receptors come from a man between 60 and 70 years old with acute or convalescent COVID-19.

The rearrangement joins TRBV2 to TRBJ2-1; 16 nucleotides line up with TRBD2. Germline lookup yields CDR1 SNHLY and CDR2 FYNNEI. V lost 7 bases to trimming and J lost 0 bases; unmatched junction nucleotides: 21. This CDR3 comprises 23 residues. In DNA form, the CDR3 reads TGTGCCAGCAAAAGGGGGGTAGGTTCCGGGACTAGCGGGAGGGCGAGCTCCTACAATGAGCAGTTCTTC. Protein sequence: CASKRGVGSGTSGRASSYNEQFF.

This clone was found once. V usage is TRBV19 and J usage is TRBJ1-5; D may be TRBD1 (5 bases). The germline CDR1 and CDR2 sequences are LNHDA and SQIVND (reference sequence). The CDR3 runs to 15 residues. Trimming removed 8 bases from V and 2 bases from J, with 16 bases in between. CDR3 DNA: TGTGCCAGTCGATGGGGCCAGGGCGGCAATCAGCCCCAGCATTTT. Its translation is CASRWGQGGNQPQHF.

The chain is built from TRBV5-1 and TRBJ2-1; D remains unclear. V gave up 0 bases and J gave up 4 bases, with 8 bases separating them. The CDR3 is 14 residues long. CDR1 is SGHRS and CDR2 is YFSETQ in the germline V gene. The chain's CDR3 is CASSLGQLYNEQFF. The CDR3 region has the DNA TGCGCCAGCAGCTTGGGACAATTATACAATGAGCAGTTCTTC.

This clone was detected only once. The chain links TRBV29-1 to TRBJ2-1; D remains unclear. V dropped 5 bases and J dropped 0 bases, with 11 bases sitting between them. The CDR3 has 14 residues. Germline lookup yields CDR1 SQVTM and CDR2 ANQGSEA. The CDR3: CSVTSKSSYNEQFF. CDR3 in DNA: TGCAGCGTTACGAGCAAGAGCTCCTACAATGAGCAGTTCTTC.

J is TRBJ1-5 and V is TRBV6-1, with D possibly matching TRBD1 (5 bases). CDR1 is MNHNS and CDR2 is SASEGT in the germline V gene. This CDR3 is 15 amino acids long. V was shortened by 1 base and J by 7 bases, with 14 bases between the two germline ends. The DNA for the CDR3 is TGTGCCAGCAGTGAAGTACGGCAGGGCGGCCAGCCCCAGCATTTT. Translation: CASSEVRQGGQPQHF.

The V gene is TRBV6-5, the J gene TRBJ1-1, with D unresolved. The V end lost 5 bases, the J end lost 1 base, and 8 bases lay between the germline ends. The CDR3 runs to 13 residues. In germline, CDR1 is MNHEY, CDR2 SVGAGI. This chain's CDR3 is CASSPLRNTEAFF. Written as DNA, the CDR3 is TGTGCCAGCAGTCCCCTTCGGAACACTGAAGCTTTCTTT.

J is TRBJ1-1 and V is TRBV7-2; D perhaps matches TRBD1 (5 bases). V was clipped by 5 bases and J by 7 bases, with 14 bases between them. This CDR3 region has 13 residues. CDR1 and CDR2 from the germline V gene are SGHTA and FQGNSA. CDR3 DNA: TGTGCCAGCAGCCTACGGTGGGGGGATGAAGCTTTCTTT. As protein: CASSLRWGDEAFF.

The chain joins TRBV9 to TRBJ2-7, with 8 bases that match TRBD2. The CDR3 totals 15 residues. Per germline, CDR1 SGDLS and CDR2 YYNGEE. V gave up 4 bases and J gave up 0 bases; unmatched junction bases: 6. Here the CDR3 DNA reads TGTGCCAGCAGCTCCGGGGGGGGCAGCTCCTACGAGCAGTACTTC. Protein: CASSSGGGSSYEQYF.

This chain connects TRBV7-6 to TRBJ2-7; D is possibly TRBD1 (5 bases). V lost 5 bases and J 0 bases, leaving 17 bases between the germline ends. CDR1 SGHVS and CDR2 FNYEAQ come from the germline V gene. This CDR3 comprises 16 residues. CDR3 amino acids: CASSPRAGSLSYEQYF. The CDR3 region has the DNA TGTGCCAGCAGCCCCCGGGCAGGGTCGCTCTCCTACGAGCAGTACTTC.

The chain links TRBV4-1 to TRBJ1-2; 10 bases map to TRBD1. V dropped 0 bases and J dropped 4; count of bases not matched to a gene: 5. The CDR3 extends over 16 amino acids. CDR1 is MGHRA, CDR2 YSYEKL, per germline. The CDR3 loop is CASSQEGQGESYGYTF. For the CDR3, the DNA is TGCGCCAGCAGCCAAGAAGGACAGGGGGAGTCCTATGGCTACACCTTC.

The chain carries TRBV5-1 and TRBJ1-1, with TRBD1 as a possible D gene (6 bases). The CDR3 loop spans 14 amino acids. The germline V and J ends were trimmed by 5 bases and 1 base, with 12 bases remaining between them. Germline CDR1 SGHRS, CDR2 YFSETQ. The CDR3 region has the DNA TGCGCCAGCAGTAGCGGGACACAGAACACTGAAGCTTTCTTT. This encodes CASSSGTQNTEAFF.

This chain connects TRBV3-1 (or the pseudogene TRBV3-2) to TRBJ1-2; 7 bases are shared with TRBD1. Trimming cost V 6 bases and J 0 bases; bases outside gene matches: 7. Germline CDR1 LGHDT, CDR2 YNNKEL (reference sequence). This CDR3 spans 15 amino acids. CDR3 bases: TGTGCCAGCAGACCGACAGGGCAGTCTAACTATGGCTACACCTTC. Its translation: CASRPTGQSNYGYTF.

This clone was detected a few times. The chain links TRBV30 to TRBJ1-2; a weak D match, TRBD1 (5 bases). Trimming shortened V by 2 bases and J by 5 bases, and 12 bases separated the two germline ends. The CDR3 contains 13 residues. Germline V lookup: CDR1 GTSNPN, CDR2 SVGIG (reference sequence). DNA of the CDR3: TGTGCCTGGAGTAGCAGGGCGGGATATGGCTACACCTTC. As protein: CAWSSRAGYGYTF.

This clone was found a few times. The chain combines TRBV11-2 with TRBJ1-4, with a weak D call TRBD1 (5 bases). Germline V lookup: CDR1 SGHAT, CDR2 FQNNGV. The CDR3 covers 14 residues. Trimming removed 1 base at V and 4 bases at J, with 7 bases between. In DNA, the CDR3 is TGTGCCAGCAGCTTAGGACAGAATAATGAAAAACTGTTTTTT. Translated: CASSLGQNNEKLFF.

The chain has TRBV2 and TRBJ1-1, with D tentatively TRBD1 (5 bases). Trimming removed 6 bases from V and 1 base from J, with 12 bases in between. Germline assignment: CDR1 SNHLY and CDR2 FYNNEI. This CDR3 comprises 14 residues. CDR3 sequence (DNA): TGTGCCAGCAGGGGGACTGACTGGAACACTGAAGCTTTCTTT. As protein: CASRGTDWNTEAFF.

This clone was found a few times. The gene calls are TRBV29-1 and TRBJ1-2; TRBD1 matches at 7 bases. This CDR3 is 14 amino acids long. J gave up 2 bases and V 4 bases, and 7 bases lay outside the gene matches. In germline, CDR1 is SQVTM, CDR2 ANQGSEA. The DNA of the CDR3 is TGCAGCGTTGGGCCGGGACAGAAGAACTATGGCTACACCTTC. Encoded protein: CSVGPGQKNYGYTF.

This chain links TRBV6-5 with TRBJ1-4; the D gene is possibly TRBD1 (6 bases). V was pared by 10 bases and J by 8 bases, with 17 bases between. Germline CDR1 reads MNHEY; CDR2 reads SVGAGI. This CDR3 comprises 13 residues. CDR3 sequence reads: CATHRAEGEKLFF. CDR3 sequence (DNA): TGTGCCACACACAGGGCTGAGGGGGAAAAACTGTTTTTT.

The J gene is TRBJ1-6, the V gene TRBV19; tentatively, D is TRBD1 (6 bases). V lost 9 bases, J lost 8 bases, and 17 bases lay in between. The length of the CDR3 is 14 residues. Looked up from germline, CDR1 is LNHDA and CDR2 is SQIVND (reference sequence). For the CDR3, the DNA is TGTGCCAGCTTAGGAGGACAGACTCATTCACCCCTCCACTTT. It translates to CASLGGQTHSPLHF.

The chain employs TRBV29-1 and TRBJ1-1, with TRBD1 as a possible D gene (5 bases). Germline V lookup: CDR1 SQVTM, CDR2 ANQGSEA. With 4 bases removed from V and 3 bases from J, the gap between germline ends came to 6 bases. The CDR3 is 11 residues long. Here the CDR3 reads CSVARDTEAFF. DNA of the CDR3: TGCAGCGTTGCCAGGGACACTGAAGCTTTCTTT.

The J gene is TRBJ2-1, the V gene TRBV24-1, with 8 nucleotides matching TRBD2. The V and J ends lost 5 bases and 5 bases, in that order; junction bases with no gene match: 4. This CDR3 spans 14 amino acids. Germline lookup yields CDR1 KGHDR and CDR2 SFDVKD. For the CDR3, the DNA is TGTGCCACCAGTGCCAGCGGGAGACACAATGAGCAGTTCTTC. It codes for CATSASGRHNEQFF.

CDR3 sequence reads: CASSNKNTDTQYF. CDR3 in DNA: TGTGCCAGCAGCAATAAAAACACAGATACGCAGTATTTT. This sequence joins TRBV5-4 and TRBJ2-3, with D hard to call. CDR1 is SGHNT and CDR2 is YYREEE in the germline V gene (reference sequence). The CDR3 length is 13 residues. V lost 4 bases to trimming and J lost 2 bases, with 8 bases between them. The full variable domain, rest sourced from reference TRBV5-4 and TRBJ2-3, is ETGVTQSPTHLIKTRGQQVTLRCSSQSGHNTVSWYQQALGQGPQFIFQYYREEENGRGNFPPRFSGLQFPNYSSELNVNALELDDSALYLCASSNKNTDTQYFGPGTRLTVL.

This rearrangement joins TRBV12-3 or TRBV12-4 to TRBJ1-1; D unresolved. V shed 10 bases and J shed 6 bases, with 18 bases lying between them. The CDR3 consists of 13 residues. In nucleotides, the CDR3 is TGTGCCACAACACGGGGTCAACGGTCTGAAGCTTTCTTT. Translated, it gives CATTRGQRSEAFF.

The chain carries TRBV28 and TRBJ1-6; 8 bases are a match to TRBD1. Germline assignment: CDR1 MDHEN and CDR2 SYDVKM. V shed 5 bases and J 10 bases; nucleotides not matched to a gene: 13. The CDR3 contains 16 residues. This CDR3 is CASSPGLTGENSPLHF. CDR3 DNA: TGTGCCAGCAGTCCGGGGTTGACAGGGGAAAACTCACCCCTCCACTTT.